Below are 25 T cell receptor beta chains sequenced from a single sample in a study of T cell responses to AZD1222 COVID-19 vaccine. Clones were sequenced by immunoSEQ multiplex PCR, and TCRdb holds only the in-frame ones, with some missing. The data contain 130,000 or so clones, about 93% of them singletons. Sequenced here: peripheral blood, sampled on day 0 of AZD1222 vaccination. All receptors derive from an adult in good health.

This clone showed up just once. This sequence joins TRBV28 and TRBJ1-1; D unresolved. The CDR3 runs to 10 residues. In germline, CDR1 is MDHEN, CDR2 SYDVKM. The V and J ends lost 7 bases and 5 bases respectively, with 5 bases between them. CDR3 nucleotide sequence: TGTGCCAGCACGGGTACTGAAGCTTTCTTT. It specifies CASTGTEAFF.

This rearrangement joins TRBV6-5 to TRBJ1-2; 7 bases are a match to TRBD1. After removal of 5 bases from V and 8 bases from J, the junction contained 8 bases not matched to a gene. The germline V gene has CDR1 MNHEY and CDR2 SVGAGI. The CDR3 covers 13 residues. CDR3 DNA: TGTGCCAGCAGTCCGAGGGGGCTACAGGGCTACACCTTC. It is translated as CASSPRGLQGYTF.

This clone was recorded only once. This chain connects TRBV2 to TRBJ1-3; no definite D call. This CDR3 comprises 14 residues. Trimming shortened V by 5 bases and J by 0 bases, and 8 bases separated the two germline ends. Germline V lookup: CDR1 SNHLY, CDR2 FYNNEI. Here the CDR3 DNA reads TGTGCCAGCAGTAGGTCCAGCTCTGGAAACACCATATATTTT. This gives the protein CASSRSSSGNTIYF.

The chain has TRBV5-4 and TRBJ1-1; tentatively, D is TRBD1 (6 bases). CDR3 length: 11 amino acids. Germline loops: CDR1 SGHNT, CDR2 YYREEE (reference sequence). V was pared by 5 bases and J by 7 bases, with 9 bases between. CDR3 bases: TGTGCCAGCAGTTCGGACAGTGAAGCTTTCTTT. This translates into CASSSDSEAFF.

This clone was seen only once. V is TRBV28 and J is TRBJ2-3, with D possibly matching TRBD1 (5 bases). V lost 5 bases and J lost 8, with 20 bases in between. CDR1 and CDR2 (germline): MDHEN, SYDVKM. This CDR3 contains 15 residues. DNA of the CDR3: TGTGCCAGCAGTCCCGCCGACAGAATAGGGGCTACGCAGTATTTT. Translation gives CASSPADRIGATQYF.

The chain is built from TRBV27 and TRBJ2-3, with TRBD1 identical over 9 bases. Germline loops: CDR1 MNHEY, CDR2 SMNVEV (reference sequence). The CDR3 has 18 amino acids. Unmatched junction bases numbered 13, after V lost 4 bases and J lost 2 bases. CDR3 nucleotides: TGTGCCAGCAGTTCCCCTCTCAGACAGGGGGTAATCACAGATACGCAGTATTTT. Protein: CASSSPLRQGVITDTQYF.

Regarding this clone: One end of the junction does not line up with germline, which may come from a read error. The chain is built from TRBV19 and TRBJ2-3; 11 positions agree with TRBD2. The CDR3 consists of 15 residues. Germline lookup yields CDR1 LNHDA and CDR2 SQIVND (reference sequence). The CDR3 DNA sequence: TGTGCCAGCAGTAGCGGGAGGGCCGGTACAGATACGCAGTATTTT. Amino acids: CASSSGRAGTDTQYF.

The rearrangement links TRBV7-8 to TRBJ2-7; 15 positions agree with TRBD2. Losses at the gene ends were 4 bases for V and 9 bases for J; bases not matched to a gene: 7. There are 15 residues in the CDR3. CDR1 is SGHVS and CDR2 is FQNEAQ in the germline V gene. In DNA, the CDR3 is TGTGCCAGCAGCTCGCTGGGACTAGCGGGAGGATCGCAGTACTTC. Translated, it gives CASSSLGLAGGSQYF.

V usage is TRBV21-1 and J usage is TRBJ2-1. TRBV21-1 is a pseudogene locus. This CDR3 contains 10 residues. CDR3 DNA sequence: TGTGCCAGGCTCCCCCATGAGCAGTTCTTC. Translation: CARLPHEQFF.

This chain joins TRBV21-1 and TRBJ1-5. TRBV21-1 is a pseudogene locus. This CDR3 spans 21 amino acids. The CDR3 region is CASSGWGAPRTTSIIPQPQHF. Here the CDR3 DNA reads TGTGCCAGCAGCGGGTGGGGGGCGCCCCGTACTACCTCAATCATACCTCAGCCCCAGCATTTT.

The V and J genes are TRBV30 and TRBJ2-3; D remains unclear. V lost 3 bases, J lost 10 bases, and 14 bases lay in between. Germline loops: CDR1 GTSNPN, CDR2 SVGIG (reference sequence). CDR3 length: 12 residues. CDR3 loop: CAWSSPPMAQYF. The CDR3 nucleotides are TGTGCCTGGAGCTCCCCCCCAATGGCGCAGTATTTT.

The chain has TRBV7-2 and TRBJ1-6; D call uncertain. Germline V lookup: CDR1 SGHTA, CDR2 FQGNSA. CDR3 size: 17 residues. V was shortened by 2 bases and J by 8 bases, with 19 bases between the two germline ends. CDR3 DNA sequence: TGTGCCAGCAGCTTATCCGGAGGGCCTCCCGGGTATTCACCCCTCCACTTT. Its protein is CASSLSGGPPGYSPLHF. The full variable domain, in which reference TRBV7-2 and TRBJ1-6 provide the parts outside the CDR3, is GAGVSQSPSNKVTEKGKDVELRCDPISGHTALYWYRQSLGQGLEFLIYFQGNSAPDKSGLPSDRFSAERTGGSVSTLTIQRTQQEDSAVYLCASSLSGGPPGYSPLHFGNGTRLTVT.

The rearrangement links TRBV6-1 to TRBJ1-1, with D perhaps matching TRBD1 (6 bases). Trimming took 2 bases from V and 1 from J, leaving 14 bases between them. This CDR3 is 16 amino acids long. Germline CDR1 reads MNHNS; CDR2 reads SASEGT. CDR3 residues: CASSERLGGANTEAFF. CDR3 nucleotide sequence: TGTGCCAGCAGTGAACGACTTGGGGGCGCGAACACTGAAGCTTTCTTT.

This rearrangement joins TRBV7-7 to TRBJ2-3, with TRBD2 matching over 14 bases. The germline gives CDR1 SSHAT, CDR2 FNYEAQ (reference sequence). Unmatched junction bases numbered 6, after V lost 5 bases and J lost 5 bases. This CDR3 region has 16 residues. The chain's CDR3 is CASSKGLAGEVDTQYF. CDR3 bases: TGTGCCAGCAGCAAGGGACTAGCGGGAGAGGTAGATACGCAGTATTTT.

The V and J genes are TRBV7-8 and TRBJ2-7; 8 bases line up with TRBD1. The CDR3 sequence is 15 residues long. Germline V lookup: CDR1 SGHVS, CDR2 FQNEAQ. V dropped 5 bases and J dropped 4; count of bases not matched to a gene: 10. Here the CDR3 DNA reads TGTGCCAGCAGCCCGTCGAGGACAGGGTCGTACGAGCAGTACTTC. It codes for CASSPSRTGSYEQYF.

The genes are TRBV7-8 and TRBJ1-1; a weak D match, TRBD1 (5 bases). Germline CDR1 is SGHVS and CDR2 is FQNEAQ. The CDR3 is made up of 13 amino acids. Trimming stripped 3 bases from V and 3 bases from J, with 8 bases between. The CDR3, as DNA: TGTGCCAGCAGCTTCGCGGGGGACACTGAAGCTTTCTTT. Amino acids: CASSFAGDTEAFF.

The chain employs TRBV19 and TRBJ2-5, with 9 bases that match TRBD2. CDR3 length equals 15 residues. Germline CDR1 is LNHDA and CDR2 is SQIVND (reference sequence). V gave up 4 bases and J gave up 4 bases; unmatched junction bases: 7. CDR3 coding DNA: TGTGCCAGTAGTAGTCTAGCGGGATTTTCAGAGACCCAGTACTTC. Its translation is CASSSLAGFSETQYF.

The rearrangement uses TRBV5-8 and TRBJ1-5, with D perhaps matching TRBD1 (5 bases). In germline, CDR1 is SGHTS, CDR2 YDEGEE. This CDR3 comprises 15 residues. V was pared by 4 bases and J by 4 bases, with 15 bases between. In nucleotides, the CDR3 is TGTGCCAGCAGCCTAGGGGCGGTAACGAATCAGCCCCAGCATTTT. As protein: CASSLGAVTNQPQHF.

The chain is built from TRBV3-1 (or the pseudogene TRBV3-2) and TRBJ1-4; 7 nucleotides align to TRBD1. This CDR3 has 14 amino acids. Germline CDR1 is LGHDT and CDR2 is YNNKEL (reference sequence). After removal of 4 bases from V and 6 bases from J, the junction contained 5 bases not matched to a gene. CDR3 coding DNA: TGTGCCAGCAGCCCCGGGACAGATTATGAAAAACTGTTTTTT. Translating it yields CASSPGTDYEKLFF.

V usage is TRBV28 and J usage is TRBJ2-5; the match to TRBD1 covers 11 bases. The CDR3 consists of 16 residues. J gave up 5 bases and V 6 bases, and 11 bases lay outside the gene matches. Looked up from germline, CDR1 is MDHEN and CDR2 is SYDVKM. The CDR3 region is CASRSLRDRGRETQYF. The CDR3 DNA follows: TGTGCCAGCAGATCCCTCCGGGACAGGGGGAGGGAGACCCAGTACTTC. The full variable domain, in which reference TRBV28 and TRBJ2-5 provide the parts outside the CDR3, is DVKVTQSSRYLVKRTGEKVFLECVQDMDHENMFWYRQDPGLGLRLIYFSYDVKMKEKGDIPEGYSVSREKKERFSLILESASTNQTSMYLCASRSLRDRGRETQYFGPGTRLLVL.

The rearrangement joins TRBV5-5 to TRBJ2-7, with D unclear. Per the germline V gene, CDR1 is SGHKS and CDR2 is YYEKEE (reference sequence). The CDR3 is 14 residues long. V shed 1 base and J shed 3 bases, with 11 bases lying between them. CDR3 protein: CASSLSAPNYEQYF. The CDR3, as DNA: TGTGCCAGCAGCTTGTCGGCACCGAACTACGAGCAGTACTTC.

CDR3 in DNA: TGTGCCAGTGGATTGGTGGGAAACACCATATATTTT. Amino acids: CASGLVGNTIYF. The chain joins TRBV19 to TRBJ1-3, with D hard to call. The CDR3 has 12 amino acids. Germline CDR1 and CDR2: LNHDA and SQIVND (reference sequence). Trimming removed 8 bases at V and 4 bases at J, with 9 bases between.

This chain uses TRBV30 with TRBJ2-6, with 7 positions matching TRBD1. This CDR3 region has 19 residues. V shed 3 bases, J shed 0 bases, and the junction held 14 bases outside the gene matches. Germline values: CDR1 GTSNPN, CDR2 SVGIG (reference sequence). This CDR3 reads CAWSGMPTGISSGANVLTF. The CDR3 nucleotides are TGTGCCTGGAGCGGTATGCCGACAGGGATTAGCTCTGGGGCCAACGTCCTGACTTTC.

The chain recombines TRBV14 with TRBJ1-3; D unresolved. Germline values: CDR1 SGHDN, CDR2 FVKESK. Trimming cost V 3 bases and J 0 bases, with 9 bases left between them. The CDR3 runs 15 residues. In DNA form, the CDR3 reads TGTGCCAGCAGCCACCCGACGACCTCTGGAAACACCATATATTTT. This encodes CASSHPTTSGNTIYF.

This rearrangement joins TRBV4-1 to TRBJ2-3; no clear D. Germline V CDR1 and CDR2: MGHRA, YSYEKL. The CDR3 extends over 16 amino acids. The germline V and J ends were trimmed by 1 base and 0 bases, with 11 bases remaining between them. CDR3 region: CASSQAPHSSTDTQYF. The CDR3 nucleotides read TGCGCCAGCAGCCAAGCCCCTCATTCTAGCACAGATACGCAGTATTTT.